The 16 T cell receptor beta chains reported below all come from one sample, sequenced in a study of response to subunit inactivated influenza vaccine. TCRdb independently ran MiXCR on the RT-PCR reads; one entry per CDR3 protein. The sample comprises hundreds of thousands of distinct CDR3 sequences, over 25% of which are singletons, and 1.9% rests with the top ten. Sequences were derived from CD4+ T cells sorted from PBMCs, sampled roughly 5 days after vaccination. The receptors shown here come from a man aged 50-60 years who received an inactivated influenza vaccine.

This clonotype was recorded once. This chain joins TRBV6-1 and TRBJ2-2; TRBD1 agrees at 9 bases. CDR1 is MNHNS and CDR2 is SASEGT in the germline V gene. This CDR3 is 16 amino acids long. J was trimmed by 4 bases and V by 5 bases; bases with no gene match: 8. The CDR3 spells CASSQPGQGLTGELFF. Written as DNA, the CDR3 is TGTGCCAGCAGTCAGCCGGGACAGGGACTCACCGGGGAGCTGTTTTTT.

The J gene is TRBJ1-5, the V gene TRBV20-1; D is undetermined. Germline V gene lookup returns CDR1 DFQATT and CDR2 SNEGSKA (reference sequence). The CDR3 is 13 amino acids. The V and J ends lost 3 bases and 2 bases respectively, with 8 bases between them. CDR3 residues: CSASPPGNQPQHF. CDR3 bases: TGCAGTGCTAGCCCCCCGGGCAATCAGCCCCAGCATTTT.

Here the CDR3 DNA reads TGCAGCGTTGATCAGGGGACCATCCAAGAGACCCAGTACTTC. Translating it yields CSVDQGTIQETQYF. The chain recombines TRBV29-1 with TRBJ2-5; D is perhaps TRBD1 (6 bases). Germline V gives CDR1 SQVTM, CDR2 ANQGSEA. The CDR3 runs 14 residues. The germline V and J ends were trimmed by 3 bases and 1 base, with 12 bases remaining between them.

Only a few counts were recorded for this clonotype. CDR3 DNA sequence: TGCAGTGCTTACCTCCGGGACAGGGCGAACACCGGGGAGCTGTTTTTT. Its translation: CSAYLRDRANTGELFF. The chain joins TRBV20-1 to TRBJ2-2, with TRBD1 identical over 9 bases. The CDR3 contains 16 residues. V lost 5 bases to trimming and J lost 0 bases; unmatched junction nucleotides: 7. Germline V gene sequence: CDR1 DFQATT, CDR2 SNEGSKA (reference sequence).

A note on this clonotype: A read error may account for a junction end that differs from germline. The V and J genes are TRBV6-5 and TRBJ2-3; D is uncertain. Germline V gene lookup returns CDR1 MNHEY and CDR2 SVGAGI. The CDR3 has 15 amino acids. The CDR3 DNA follows: TGTGCCAGCAGTTACGGGCCAGGCAGCACAGCTACGCAGTATTTT. It encodes CASSYGPGSTATQYF.

The rearrangement links TRBV2 to TRBJ2-2; weak D call: TRBD2 (6 bases). The CDR3 has 14 amino acids. Trimming removed 0 bases from V and 6 bases from J, with 8 bases in between. The germline V gene has CDR1 SNHLY and CDR2 FYNNEI. The CDR3 loop reads CASSEAGGSGELFF. The CDR3 DNA is TGTGCCAGCAGTGAAGCTGGGGGGTCCGGGGAGCTGTTTTTT. The full variable domain, its missing parts supplied by reference TRBV2 and TRBJ2-2, is EPEVTQTPSHQVTQMGQEVILRCVPISNHLYFYWYRQILGQKVEFLVSFYNNEISEKSEIFDDQFSVERPDGSNFTLKIRSTKLEDSAMYFCASSEAGGSGELFFGEGSRLTVL.

This chain connects TRBV9 to TRBJ2-1, with D tentatively TRBD2 (7 bases). In germline, CDR1 is SGDLS, CDR2 YYNGEE. The V gene lost 2 bases and the J gene lost 7 bases, with 16 bases spanning the gap. The CDR3 has 15 amino acids. The chain's CDR3 is CASSVLGGPSNEQFF. For the CDR3, the DNA is TGTGCCAGCAGCGTCCTCGGGGGGCCGAGTAATGAGCAGTTCTTC.

This clonotype turned up a few times. V usage is TRBV18 and J usage is TRBJ2-4; D is perhaps TRBD1 (6 bases). The CDR3 runs 14 residues. The ends were cut back, 2 bases at V and 5 bases at J, with 10 bases in the middle. Germline V CDR1 and CDR2: KGHSH, LQKENI. DNA of the CDR3: TGTGCCAGCTCACCAATCGCAGGGGAAAACATTCAGTACTTC. Its translation: CASSPIAGENIQYF.

This clonotype has just a few counts. DNA for the CDR3: TGTGCCAGCAGCGTAGATAGCGGGAGTACAGATACGCAGTATTTT. Its translation: CASSVDSGSTDTQYF. The V call is TRBV9, the J call TRBJ2-3, with 9 bases aligning to TRBD2. There are 15 residues in the CDR3. From germline, CDR1 is SGDLS and CDR2 YYNGEE. V gave up 0 bases and J gave up 3 bases; unmatched junction bases: 2.

The table lists this clonotype with a few counts. This chain connects TRBV5-1 to TRBJ2-1; TRBD1 matches at 9 bases. Unmatched junction bases numbered 11, after V lost 4 bases and J lost 6 bases. In germline, CDR1 is SGHRS, CDR2 YFSETQ. The CDR3 loop spans 16 amino acids. Here the CDR3 DNA reads TGCGCCAGCAGCCGGCGCGTGGGACAGGGTTCCAATGAGCAGTTCTTC. This sequence encodes CASSRRVGQGSNEQFF.

This chain uses TRBV5-4 with TRBJ2-7, with D unclear. Trimming removed 1 base at V and 3 bases at J, with 8 bases between. Germline V gives CDR1 SGHNT, CDR2 YYREEE (reference sequence). This CDR3 is 13 amino acids long. CDR3 loop: CASSLTANYEQYF. The CDR3, as DNA: TGTGCCAGCAGCTTGACGGCTAACTACGAGCAGTACTTC.

The V and J genes are TRBV7-8 and TRBJ2-5; 11 bases map to TRBD2. V shed 5 bases and J 2 bases; nucleotides not matched to a gene: 7. The CDR3 is 16 amino acids. Per germline, CDR1 SGHVS and CDR2 FQNEAQ. The CDR3 nucleotides read TGTGCCAGCAGCGCCCCGGGACTAGCGGATCAAGAGACCCAGTACTTC. Translating it yields CASSAPGLADQETQYF.

The table lists this clonotype with a count of one. The rearrangement links TRBV2 to TRBJ2-3; D gene unclear. The germline CDR1 and CDR2 sequences are SNHLY and FYNNEI. The germline V and J ends were trimmed by 6 bases and 3 bases, with 10 bases remaining between them. The CDR3 sequence is 13 residues long. The CDR3 coding sequence is TGTGCCAGCAGGCGTAGGACGACAGATACGCAGTATTTT. It encodes CASRRRTTDTQYF.

This clonotype has a handful of counts. CDR3 DNA sequence: TGTGCCAGCAGCCAAGGGGAGGAGACCAAAAACATTCAGTACTTC. Amino acid sequence: CASSQGEETKNIQYF. The genes are TRBV4-2 and TRBJ2-4; possible D gene TRBD2, 6 bases. Trimming left V 1 base short and J 2 bases short, with 9 bases between. The CDR3 loop spans 15 amino acids. The germline CDR1 and CDR2 sequences are LGHNA and YNFKEQ.

This clonotype has just a few counts. The chain couples TRBV4-1 to TRBJ2-5; D remains ambiguous. CDR1 is MGHRA, CDR2 YSYEKL, per germline. V lost 1 base and J lost 5, with 20 bases in between. This CDR3 comprises 17 residues. The CDR3, as DNA: TGCGCCAGCAGCCAAGTTTCTGCGAACTATGGTCGGGAGACCCAGTACTTC. Translating it yields CASSQVSANYGRETQYF.

This clonotype was counted many times. The CDR3 region has the DNA TGCAGTGCTCCTAACACGTACCGTGAAGCTTTCTTT. Amino acid sequence: CSAPNTYREAFF. The chain links TRBV20-1 to TRBJ1-1; no firm D call. This CDR3 has 12 amino acids. Per germline, CDR1 DFQATT and CDR2 SNEGSKA (reference sequence). Deletions cut 5 bases from V and 7 bases from J, with 14 bases between.